This T cell receptor beta chain stems from a study of blood T cell repertoires in COVID-19. At the level of the study: The samples span acute and convalescent COVID-19 from the United States, Italy and Spain. T cells, B-cell-depleted T cells, or PBMCs provided the cDNA or gDNA that served as material.

Produced via immunoSEQ multiplex PCR; TCRdb's table is partial and in-frame only. The repertoire holds about 120,000 clones, with 86% as singletons. In Seattle, patients joined the study during active infection and were tracked longitudinally. CDR1 is SGHTA and CDR2 is FQGTGA in the germline V gene. The CDR3 has 15 residues. V was trimmed by 4 bases and J by 5 bases, leaving 17 bases between them. The specimen was peripheral blood. The TCR originated in a woman between 65 and 79 years old with COVID-19, enrolled during active disease. The chain employs TRBV7-3 and TRBJ1-1; maybe TRBD1 (5 bases). CDR3 DNA sequence: TGTGCCAGCAGCTCCACCCTCGGGGGTGAAACTGAAGCTTTCTTT. Amino acids: CASSSTLGGETEAFF. The complete variable domain, with remaining parts taken from reference TRBV7-3 and TRBJ1-1, reads GAGVSQTPSNKVTEKGKYVELRCDPISGHTALYWYRQSLGQGPEFLIYFQGTGAADDSGLPNDRFFAVRPEGSVSTLKIQRTERGDSAVYLCASSSTLGGETEAFFGQGTRLTVV.